These 15 T cell receptor beta chains were all obtained from the same sample, sequenced in a study of T cells expressing NK-cell markers. Using the 5' RACE reads, TCRdb records one entry per CDR3 protein without DNA. The sample data list roughly 390,000 distinct CDR3 sequences. The sequencing sample was made of blood T cells: a sorted CD56 or NKG2C T cell subset, CD4+ or CD8+ T cells, or bulk PBMC T cells (not recorded which). These TCRs come from a man between 18 and 69 years old in good health.

The J gene is TRBJ1-3, the V gene TRBV18; with no DNA, the TCRdb D assignment of TRBD1 cannot be verified. The CDR3 runs to 20 residues. Germline V gene data show CDR1 as KGHSH and CDR2 as LQKENI. CDR3: CASSPRSQGATQISGNTIYF.

J is TRBJ2-7 and V is TRBV20-1; the D call from TCRdb, TRBD1, cannot be confirmed without DNA. CDR3 length: 14 residues. CDR1 and CDR2 (germline): DFQATT, SNEGSKA (reference sequence). CDR3 sequence: CSAEIGQGANEQYF.

The chain combines TRBV20-1 with TRBJ1-1; TCRdb names TRBD1, which stays unverified in the absence of DNA. The CDR3 sequence is 18 residues long. From germline, CDR1 is DFQATT and CDR2 SNEGSKA (reference sequence). The CDR3 protein is CSARDRGTGGAWNTEAFF.

This chain connects TRBV7-6 to TRBJ1-6; the TRBD1 assignment by TCRdb is unverifiable without DNA. CDR3 length equals 14 residues. In germline, CDR1 is SGHVS, CDR2 FNYEAQ. CDR3: CASSPDRASSPLHF.

This chain links TRBV20-1 with TRBJ2-1; as DNA is missing, the TRBD2 call by TCRdb cannot be tested. This CDR3 comprises 18 residues. Germline loops: CDR1 DFQATT, CDR2 SNEGSKA (reference sequence). Here the CDR3 reads CSARTGTEGLAGGREQFF.

The V call is TRBV4-1, the J call TRBJ2-6; TCRdb selects TRBD1, and the lack of DNA leaves this call unchecked. CDR1 is MGHRA, CDR2 YSYEKL, per germline. There are 17 residues in the CDR3. The CDR3 here is CASSRAGQSSGANVLTF.

The V call is TRBV7-2, the J call TRBJ2-1; the D call from TCRdb, TRBD1, cannot be confirmed without DNA. CDR1 is SGHTA and CDR2 is FQGNSA in the germline V gene. This CDR3 is 14 amino acids long. CDR3 protein: CASSKNRAYNEQFF.

The chain couples TRBV29-1 to TRBJ2-2; TCRdb selects TRBD1, and the lack of DNA leaves this call unchecked. The CDR3 is made up of 14 amino acids. The germline CDR1 and CDR2 sequences are SQVTM and ANQGSEA. CDR3 protein: CSVSRQGLAGELFF.

The chain carries TRBV7-2 and TRBJ2-1; TCRdb indicates TRBD1, and absent DNA this call remains unverified. The CDR3 runs to 16 residues. Germline values: CDR1 SGHTA, CDR2 FQGNSA. CDR3 sequence: CASTPDILTPYNEQFF.

The V and J genes are TRBV10-3 and TRBJ2-3; the TCRdb D gene call, TRBD1, has no DNA to confirm it. The CDR3 has 15 amino acids. From germline, CDR1 is ENHRY and CDR2 SYGVKD. CDR3: CAISGMGGGRDTQYF.

The chain joins TRBV12-3 or TRBV12-4 to TRBJ1-2. The CDR3 consists of 15 residues. CDR3 loop: CASSLVRKANYGYTF.

V usage is TRBV25-1 and J usage is TRBJ2-7; checking the TCRdb D call of TRBD1 is not possible without DNA. There are 15 residues in the CDR3. CDR1 is MGHDK and CDR2 is SYGVNS in the germline V gene. CDR3 protein: CASSSLGQGAREQYF.

The chain joins TRBV4-2 to TRBJ1-1; TCRdb proposes TRBD1, but this gene call is untestable without DNA. CDR1 and CDR2 from the germline V gene are LGHNA and YNFKEQ. The CDR3 loop spans 17 amino acids. The CDR3 reads CASSQDEGQGARTEAFF.

The CDR3 region is CASSTGTRGDEQFF. The chain joins TRBV7-2 to TRBJ2-1; the TRBD2 assignment by TCRdb is unverifiable without DNA. The CDR3 totals 14 residues. The germline gives CDR1 SGHTA, CDR2 FQGNSA.

The chain carries TRBV12-3 or TRBV12-4 and TRBJ2-1; TCRdb's D call, TRBD2, is unchecked because there is no DNA. The CDR3 consists of 14 residues. CDR3 residues: CASSAEGNQNEQFF.